The rows below give T cell receptor beta chains drawn from one sample of a study of OX40 agonist ivuxolimab in advanced cancers. Only in-frame clones appear in the TCRdb table, and some are missing; sequencing was by immunoSEQ multiplex PCR. The sample records about 25,000 clones, 81% being singletons. The sequences come from CD4+ or CD8+ T cells sorted from blood, collected in a trial of the OX40 agonist ivuxolimab. All receptors come from an adult with an advanced solid tumor such as melanoma, head and neck, liver or kidney cancer. The CDR3 runs from the conserved cysteine through the conserved F or W. The order of the fields is V gene, J gene, clone size, D gene, CDR3 protein, CDR3 DNA. D genes are given only for firm matches. Only part of the rows carry a size: once, few, many, or a class if the clone is expanded.

v_gene: TRBV9
j_gene: TRBJ2-1
abundance: .
d_gene: .
CDR3aa: CASSVAGSSYEQFF
CDR3nt: TGTGCCAGCAGCGTAGCGGGAAGCTCCTATGAGCAGTTCTTC

v_gene: TRBV13
j_gene: TRBJ2-3
abundance: .
d_gene: TRBD1
CDR3aa: CASSSQGDTDTQYF
CDR3nt: TGTGCCAGCAGCTCACAGGGGGACACAGATACGCAGTATTTT

v_gene: TRBV9
j_gene: TRBJ2-5
abundance: .
d_gene: TRBD2
CDR3aa: CASSWTSGDQETQYF
CDR3nt: TGTGCCAGCAGCTGGACTAGCGGCGACCAAGAGACCCAGTACTTC

v_gene: TRBV28
j_gene: TRBJ2-3
abundance: .
d_gene: .
CDR3aa: CASSSPSGDTQYF
CDR3nt: TGTGCCAGCAGCTCCCCCTCTGGAGATACGCAGTATTTT

v_gene: TRBV9
j_gene: TRBJ2-7
abundance: once
d_gene: .
CDR3aa: CASSNPQAGLYEQYF
CDR3nt: TGTGCCAGCAGCAACCCACAGGCAGGACTCTACGAGCAGTACTTC

v_gene: TRBV27
j_gene: TRBJ2-1
abundance: .
d_gene: TRBD1
CDR3aa: CASSLYGQGNEQFF
CDR3nt: TGTGCCAGCAGTTTATATGGACAGGGCAATGAGCAGTTCTTC

v_gene: TRBV11-2
j_gene: TRBJ2-3
abundance: .
d_gene: TRBD2
CDR3aa: CASSATSGGLDTQYF
CDR3nt: TGTGCCAGCAGCGCTACTAGCGGGGGTTTGGATACGCAGTATTTT

v_gene: TRBV5-8
j_gene: TRBJ2-7
abundance: once
d_gene: .
CDR3aa: CASSLQGSYEQYF
CDR3nt: TGTGCCAGCAGCTTGCAGGGCTCCTACGAGCAGTACTTC

v_gene: TRBV4-1
j_gene: TRBJ2-1
abundance: once
d_gene: .
CDR3aa: CASRAPNEQFF
CDR3nt: TGCGCCAGCAGGGCGCCCAATGAGCAGTTCTTC

v_gene: TRBV5-4
j_gene: TRBJ1-5
abundance: .
d_gene: .
CDR3aa: CASSSWEKGNQPQHF
CDR3nt: TGTGCCAGCAGCTCGTGGGAGAAGGGCAATCAGCCCCAGCATTTT

v_gene: TRBV27
j_gene: TRBJ2-1
abundance: .
d_gene: .
CDR3aa: CASSSYYNEQFF
CDR3nt: TGTGCCAGCAGTTCATATTACAATGAGCAGTTCTTC

v_gene: TRBV4-3
j_gene: TRBJ1-4
abundance: .
d_gene: TRBD1
CDR3aa: CASSQVQGATNEKLFF
CDR3nt: TGCGCCAGCAGCCAAGTACAGGGGGCTACTAATGAAAAACTGTTTTTT

v_gene: TRBV7-9
j_gene: TRBJ1-3
abundance: .
d_gene: .
CDR3aa: CASSHRISGNTIYF
CDR3nt: TGTGCCAGCAGCCACCGGATCTCTGGAAACACCATATATTTT

v_gene: TRBV6-5
j_gene: TRBJ2-5
abundance: .
d_gene: TRBD2
CDR3aa: CASSPRGSGQETQYF
CDR3nt: TGTGCCAGCAGCCCTCGGGGTAGCGGGCAAGAGACCCAGTACTTC

v_gene: TRBV15
j_gene: TRBJ1-1
abundance: .
d_gene: .
CDR3aa: CATSRDLSPGPQNTEAFF
CDR3nt: TGTGCCACCAGCAGAGATCTTAGTCCAGGGCCCCAGAACACTGAAGCTTTCTTT

v_gene: TRBV4-1
j_gene: TRBJ2-7
abundance: .
d_gene: .
CDR3aa: CASSQGDSYEQYF
CDR3nt: TGCGCCAGCAGCCAAGGCGACAGCTACGAGCAGTACTTC

v_gene: TRBV7-2
j_gene: TRBJ2-7
abundance: .
d_gene: .
CDR3aa: CASSLGHTRHPDYEQYF
CDR3nt: TGTGCCAGCAGCTTGGGGCACACAAGGCACCCAGACTACGAGCAGTACTTC

v_gene: TRBV10-3
j_gene: TRBJ2-7
abundance: .
d_gene: TRBD2
CDR3aa: CAISESQRGSSYEQYF
CDR3nt: TGTGCCATCAGTGAGTCGCAGCGGGGGAGCTCCTACGAGCAGTACTTC

v_gene: TRBV28
j_gene: TRBJ1-5
abundance: .
d_gene: .
CDR3aa: CASSFRQGRTLQGFQPQHF
CDR3nt: TGTGCCAGCAGTTTCCGTCAGGGACGGACCTTGCAAGGTTTTCAGCCCCAGCATTTT

v_gene: TRBV5-1
j_gene: TRBJ2-1
abundance: .
d_gene: TRBD2
CDR3aa: CASSLIAGANEQFF
CDR3nt: TGCGCCAGCAGCTTGATAGCGGGGGCCAATGAGCAGTTCTTC

v_gene: TRBV4-3
j_gene: TRBJ2-4
abundance: .
d_gene: TRBD2
CDR3aa: CASSQDAGGGNIQYF
CDR3nt: TGCGCCAGCAGCCAAGATGCGGGGGGCGGAAACATTCAGTACTTC

v_gene: TRBV2
j_gene: TRBJ2-7
abundance: .
d_gene: TRBD2
CDR3aa: CAIPGTSGMSYEQYF
CDR3nt: TGTGCCATCCCTGGGACTAGCGGGATGTCCTACGAGCAGTACTTC

v_gene: TRBV5-5
j_gene: TRBJ2-7
abundance: .
d_gene: .
CDR3aa: CASIPSSGISYEQYF
CDR3nt: TGTGCCAGCATCCCTAGCAGTGGGATCTCCTACGAGCAGTACTTC

v_gene: TRBV7-3
j_gene: TRBJ2-2
abundance: once
d_gene: TRBD2
CDR3aa: CASSTTSGVNTGELFF
CDR3nt: TGTGCCAGCAGCACTACTAGCGGGGTGAACACCGGGGAGCTGTTTTTT

v_gene: TRBV28
j_gene: TRBJ2-5
abundance: .
d_gene: .
CDR3aa: CASSFPLGETQYF
CDR3nt: TGTGCCAGCAGTTTCCCCTTAGGGGAGACCCAGTACTTC

v_gene: TRBV7-9
j_gene: TRBJ2-1
abundance: .
d_gene: TRBD1
CDR3aa: CASLPGTGFNNEQFF
CDR3nt: TGTGCCAGTTTGCCGGGGACAGGGTTTAACAATGAGCAGTTCTTC

v_gene: TRBV5-1
j_gene: TRBJ2-5
abundance: many
d_gene: .
CDR3aa: CASSLEVLRETQYF
CDR3nt: TGCGCCAGCAGCTTGGAGGTACTTAGAGAGACCCAGTACTTC

v_gene: TRBV18
j_gene: TRBJ2-5
abundance: .
d_gene: TRBD1
CDR3aa: CASSPSGTEETQYF
CDR3nt: TGTGCCAGCTCACCATCGGGGACAGAAGAGACCCAGTACTTC

v_gene: TRBV27
j_gene: TRBJ2-7
abundance: .
d_gene: .
CDR3aa: CASSLSGAAYEQYF
CDR3nt: TGTGCCAGCAGTCTCTCGGGGGCCGCCTACGAGCAGTACTTC

v_gene: TRBV6-1
j_gene: TRBJ2-2
abundance: once
d_gene: .
CDR3aa: CASSEFRQGELFF
CDR3nt: TGTGCCAGCAGTGAATTTCGGCAGGGGGAGCTGTTTTTT

v_gene: TRBV4-3
j_gene: TRBJ1-2
abundance: .
d_gene: .
CDR3aa: CASSQDGQIYGYTF
CDR3nt: TGCGCCAGCAGCCAAGACGGACAGATCTATGGCTACACCTTC

v_gene: TRBV11-2
j_gene: TRBJ2-7
abundance: .
d_gene: .
CDR3aa: CASSLSRAAGYEQYF
CDR3nt: TGTGCCAGCAGCTTAAGCAGGGCTGCAGGCTACGAGCAGTACTTC

v_gene: TRBV15
j_gene: TRBJ2-1
abundance: .
d_gene: TRBD2
CDR3aa: CATSRGGTSGSHEQFF
CDR3nt: TGTGCCACCAGCAGAGGGGGGACTAGCGGGAGTCATGAGCAGTTCTTC

v_gene: TRBV27
j_gene: TRBJ1-1
abundance: .
d_gene: TRBD1
CDR3aa: CASRVLQGVRTEAFF
CDR3nt: TGTGCCAGCAGGGTTCTTCAGGGGGTTCGCACTGAAGCTTTCTTT

v_gene: TRBV6-5
j_gene: TRBJ1-5
abundance: .
d_gene: TRBD1
CDR3aa: CASTTGTENQPQHF
CDR3nt: TGTGCCAGCACAACCGGGACAGAGAATCAGCCCCAGCATTTT

v_gene: TRBV11-3
j_gene: TRBJ2-1
abundance: .
d_gene: TRBD2
CDR3aa: CASSSTGTSLYNEQFF
CDR3nt: TGTGCCAGCAGCTCAACCGGGACTAGCTTGTACAATGAGCAGTTCTTC

v_gene: TRBV5-8
j_gene: TRBJ2-7
abundance: .
d_gene: .
CDR3aa: CASSSDSVPLGEQHF
CDR3nt: TGTGCCAGCAGCTCGGACAGTGTCCCCCTAGGCGAGCAGCACTTC

v_gene: TRBV7-3
j_gene: TRBJ1-2
abundance: .
d_gene: .
CDR3aa: CASSIPGENYGYTF
CDR3nt: TGTGCCAGCAGCATTCCCGGGGAGAACTATGGCTACACCTTC

v_gene: TRBV10-3
j_gene: TRBJ2-7
abundance: .
d_gene: TRBD1
CDR3aa: CAISPRGTGGSYEQYF
CDR3nt: TGTGCCATCAGCCCTCGGGGGACAGGGGGGTCCTACGAGCAGTACTTC

v_gene: TRBV30
j_gene: TRBJ2-7
abundance: .
d_gene: .
CDR3aa: CAWSGGSYEQYF
CDR3nt: TGTGCCTGGAGTGGGGGGTCCTACGAGCAGTACTTC

v_gene: TRBV27
j_gene: TRBJ2-7
abundance: .
d_gene: .
CDR3aa: CASSSNSYEQYF
CDR3nt: TGTGCCAGCAGTTCCAACTCCTACGAGCAGTACTTC

v_gene: TRBV9
j_gene: TRBJ2-3
abundance: .
d_gene: .
CDR3aa: CASSVGQPQDTQYF
CDR3nt: TGTGCCAGCAGCGTTGGACAGCCCCAGGATACGCAGTATTTT

v_gene: TRBV9
j_gene: TRBJ1-2
abundance: .
d_gene: .
CDR3aa: CASSVGGHGGRNYGYTF
CDR3nt: TGTGCCAGCAGCGTAGGAGGACACGGGGGCCGGAACTATGGCTACACCTTC

v_gene: TRBV9
j_gene: TRBJ1-1
abundance: .
d_gene: .
CDR3aa: CASSVDGNRAEAFF
CDR3nt: TGTGCCAGCAGCGTAGATGGGAATAGGGCTGAAGCTTTCTTT

v_gene: TRBV30
j_gene: TRBJ2-1
abundance: .
d_gene: .
CDR3aa: CAWSVTGASEQFF
CDR3nt: TGTGCCTGGAGTGTAACGGGGGCCAGTGAGCAGTTCTTC

v_gene: TRBV6-5
j_gene: TRBJ2-3
abundance: once
d_gene: .
CDR3aa: CASSYSDRTLRDTQYF
CDR3nt: TGTGCCAGCAGTTACTCGGACAGAACTCTTCGGGATACGCAGTATTTT

v_gene: TRBV15
j_gene: TRBJ2-1
abundance: .
d_gene: .
CDR3aa: CATSRNREGADNEQFF
CDR3nt: TGTGCCACCAGCAGAAACCGGGAGGGGGCGGACAATGAGCAGTTCTTC

v_gene: TRBV5-1
j_gene: TRBJ2-7
abundance: .
d_gene: .
CDR3aa: CASSLAGVVDEQYF
CDR3nt: TGCGCCAGCAGCTTGGCGGGGGTGGTCGACGAGCAGTACTTC

v_gene: TRBV11-1
j_gene: TRBJ1-2
abundance: .
d_gene: TRBD1
CDR3aa: CASSLAAGGSGYTF
CDR3nt: TGTGCCAGCAGCTTAGCCGCAGGGGGGTCTGGCTACACCTTC

v_gene: TRBV7-6
j_gene: TRBJ2-1
abundance: .
d_gene: TRBD1
CDR3aa: CASSFGGQGVNEQFF
CDR3nt: TGTGCCAGCAGCTTCGGTGGACAGGGAGTAAATGAGCAGTTCTTC

v_gene: TRBV7-2
j_gene: TRBJ2-7
abundance: once
d_gene: .
CDR3aa: CASSLGRHETYEQYF
CDR3nt: TGTGCCAGCAGCTTGGGTCGGCATGAGACCTACGAGCAGTACTTC

v_gene: TRBV27
j_gene: TRBJ2-2
abundance: once
d_gene: .
CDR3aa: CASTESGELFF
CDR3nt: TGTGCCAGCACGGAATCCGGGGAGCTGTTTTTT

v_gene: TRBV19
j_gene: TRBJ1-5
abundance: .
d_gene: .
CDR3aa: CASSIGGGPNGQHF
CDR3nt: TGTGCCAGTAGTATAGGAGGGGGTCCCAATGGCCAGCATTTT

v_gene: TRBV6-4
j_gene: TRBJ1-4
abundance: medium-sized
d_gene: .
CDR3aa: CASSAGTTNEKLFF
CDR3nt: TGTGCCAGCAGCGCAGGGACAACTAATGAAAAACTGTTTTTT

v_gene: TRBV5-6
j_gene: TRBJ1-2
abundance: .
d_gene: .
CDR3aa: CASSFWNRVVGGYTF
CDR3nt: TGTGCCAGCAGCTTTTGGAACAGGGTTGTGGGTGGCTACACCTTC

v_gene: TRBV7-2
j_gene: TRBJ1-1
abundance: .
d_gene: .
CDR3aa: CASTLYPMGVTEAFF
CDR3nt: TGTGCCAGCACCCTCTACCCAATGGGCGTCACTGAAGCTTTCTTT

v_gene: TRBV19
j_gene: TRBJ2-1
abundance: .
d_gene: TRBD2
CDR3aa: CASSITSGSINEQFF
CDR3nt: TGTGCCAGTAGTATCACTAGCGGGAGTATTAATGAGCAGTTCTTC

v_gene: TRBV2
j_gene: TRBJ1-5
abundance: .
d_gene: .
CDR3aa: CASRPSTGNQPQHF
CDR3nt: TGTGCCAGCAGACCCTCCACGGGCAATCAGCCCCAGCATTTT

v_gene: TRBV27
j_gene: TRBJ1-2
abundance: .
d_gene: .
CDR3aa: CASSPDGNYGYTF
CDR3nt: TGTGCCAGCAGCCCCGACGGAAACTATGGCTACACCTTC